This T cell receptor beta chain emerged from a study of T-cell reconstitution after alpha-beta-depleted transplantation in children. The library targeted TCRbeta and was prepared with unique molecular identifiers. TCRdb re-called the PCR reads through MiXCR, storing one row per CDR3 protein. The sample carries around 700,000 distinct CDR3 sequences, over 10% recorded once. Comment on this clonotype: Its antigen remains unknown.

Study-level findings and limits: Several hundred rapidly expanded clones from non-depleted graft cells reportedly supplied alpha-beta T cells about two months post-transplant.

The CDR3 sequence is 15 residues long. V lost 5 bases and J lost 5; bases outside the gene matches: 12. CDR1 and CDR2 (germline): DFQATT, SNEGSKA (reference sequence). The TCR sequence derives from a girl aged 2 to 9 with congenital amegakaryocytic thrombocytopenia, due to receive a stem cell transplant. The chain has TRBV20-1 and TRBJ2-3, with 8 nucleotides matching TRBD2. This specimen consisted of PBMCs, obtained before TCRalphabeta/CD19-depleted stem cell transplant. CDR3 nucleotide sequence: TGCAGTGCTGTCCCACCAGCGGGAGAGGGAGATACGCAGTATTTT. It is translated as CSAVPPAGEGDTQYF.